This passage covers 8 T cell receptor beta chains from one sample sequenced in a study of regulatory T cells in long-lasting Graves disease. As for time point: persistent/refractory GD, antithyroid drugs over 5 years with positive TRAb. PBMC RNA served as the TCR library source. The TCR beta library used iRepertoire HTBI primers with Arm-PCR amplification of CDR3. TCRdb processed the multiplex PCR reads anew with MiXCR; each CDR3 protein has one entry. The sample carries roughly 400,000 distinct CDR3 sequences, roughly 23% recorded once. The sample consisted of peripheral blood mononuclear cells (PBMCs), taken when the disease was refractory, from a patient treated with antithyroid drugs. These receptor sequences come from a female donor with Graves disease.

This clonotype was seen ten or more times. The V gene is TRBV2, the J gene TRBJ1-1; the D is unclear. The CDR3 runs to 11 residues. V lost 8 bases, J lost 1 base, and 5 bases lay in between. Per the germline V gene, CDR1 is SNHLY and CDR2 is FYNNEI. The CDR3 loop reads CASSWNTEAFF. CDR3 nucleotides: TGTGCCAGCTCTTGGAACACTGAAGCTTTCTTT.

The rearrangement links TRBV20-1 to TRBJ1-5; 7 bases map to TRBD1. The junction had 3 bases not matched to a gene; V was cut back by 1 base and J by 0 bases. The CDR3 is made up of 15 amino acids. Germline CDR1 reads DFQATT; CDR2 reads SNEGSKA (reference sequence). As DNA, the CDR3 is TGCAGTGCTAGAGGGACAGGATATAGCAATCAGCCCCAGCATTTT. It yields the protein CSARGTGYSNQPQHF.

The chain couples TRBV4-1 to TRBJ2-7; 7 bases align to TRBD2. Germline trimming cut 3 bases from V and 0 bases from J; bases unmatched to any gene: 5. The CDR3 totals 15 residues. Germline lookup yields CDR1 MGHRA and CDR2 YSYEKL. The CDR3 reads CASSQDSGGSYEQYF. The DNA for the CDR3 is TGCGCCAGCAGCCAGGACTCGGGGGGCTCCTACGAGCAGTACTTC.

This clonotype was counted ten times or more. The CDR3 coding sequence is TGTGCCAGCAGTGGGAACCCCTGGACTATCCAAGAGACCCAGTACTTC. Translating it yields CASSGNPWTIQETQYF. The chain joins TRBV2 to TRBJ2-5, with D possibly being TRBD2 (6 bases). Between the trimmed V and J ends, which lost 4 bases and 1 base, there was a span of 16 bases. The V gene's germline CDR1 is SNHLY and CDR2 FYNNEI. The CDR3 runs to 16 residues.

In its sample, this clonotype was seen a few times. V and J are TRBV2 and TRBJ1-2, with D perhaps matching TRBD1 (6 bases). V dropped 6 bases and J dropped 3 bases, with 14 bases sitting between them. CDR3 size: 14 residues. Germline V CDR1 and CDR2: SNHLY, FYNNEI. Here the CDR3 DNA reads TGTGCCAGCAGGCACAGGGACGTCGACTATGGCTACACCTTC. Translated, it gives CASRHRDVDYGYTF. The full variable domain, its missing parts supplied by reference TRBV2 and TRBJ1-2, is EPEVTQTPSHQVTQMGQEVILRCVPISNHLYFYWYRQILGQKVEFLVSFYNNEISEKSEIFDDQFSVERPDGSNFTLKIRSTKLEDSAMYFCASRHRDVDYGYTFGSGTRLTVV.

This rearrangement joins TRBV27 to TRBJ2-1; a weak D match, TRBD1 (6 bases). This CDR3 region has 15 residues. The germline V gene encodes CDR1 MNHEY and CDR2 SMNVEV (reference sequence). V lost 6 bases, J lost 8 bases, and 20 bases lay in between. The CDR3 here is CASSHDRSDGDEQFF. The CDR3 DNA reads TGTGCCAGCAGCCATGACAGGAGTGACGGCGATGAGCAGTTCTTC.

This clonotype was seen only a few times. V and J are TRBV11-2 and TRBJ2-2, with D possibly TRBD2 on 5 matching bases. Germline V gives CDR1 SGHAT, CDR2 FQNNGV. Trimming shortened V by 1 base and J by 6 bases, and 12 bases separated the two germline ends. The CDR3 loop spans 15 amino acids. CDR3 residues: CASSLVTSRAGELFF. As DNA, the CDR3 is TGTGCCAGCAGCTTAGTTACTAGTAGAGCCGGGGAGCTGTTTTTT.

This clonotype appeared a few times. The rearrangement links TRBV2 to TRBJ2-1; tentatively, D is TRBD1 (6 bases). V lost 5 bases and J 6 bases, leaving 17 bases between the germline ends. CDR1 is SNHLY and CDR2 is FYNNEI in the germline V gene. There are 15 residues in the CDR3. CDR3 in DNA: TGTGCCAGCAGTACCACCCCGGGACAAATCAATGAGCAGTTCTTC. Its translation is CASSTTPGQINEQFF.